A selection of T cell receptor beta chains follows, all from one sample in a study of T cells in Graves' hyperthyroidism and ophthalmopathy. TCRdb processed the multiplex PCR reads anew with MiXCR; each CDR3 protein has one entry. The data show hundreds of thousands of distinct CDR3 sequences, about 15% seen once. The sample taken for sequencing was blood. Receptors originate from a woman younger than 30 with Graves' hyperthyroidism. Both conserved end residues are part of each CDR3. D genes are given only for firm matches. Expanded clones are given a class, and other clones once, few, many or no size at all.

CDR3nt: TGTGCCAGCAGTTTAAACGGGGGGGGAGGCAATCAGCCCCAGCATTTT
CDR3aa: CASSLNGGGGNQPQHF
abundance: -
j_gene: TRBJ1-5
d_gene: -
v_gene: TRBV6-1

CDR3nt: TGCAGTGCCGCTGGCCTCTTGAAAGGCTATGAGCAGTTCTTC
CDR3aa: CSAAGLLKGYEQFF
abundance: many
j_gene: TRBJ2-1
d_gene: -
v_gene: TRBV20-1

CDR3nt: TGCAGTGCTAGAAGGGATAGCGGAGGGAAAGTTAATGAGCAGTTCTTC
CDR3aa: CSARRDSGGKVNEQFF
abundance: many
j_gene: TRBJ2-1
d_gene: -
v_gene: TRBV20-1

CDR3nt: TGTGCCATCAGCCCACAGGGGGGGGGCTATGGCTACACCTTC
CDR3aa: CAISPQGGGYGYTF
abundance: -
j_gene: TRBJ1-2
d_gene: TRBD1
v_gene: TRBV10-3

CDR3nt: TGTGCCAGCAGTTTATCGGGCCTCGAGCAGTACTTC
CDR3aa: CASSLSGLEQYF
abundance: many
j_gene: TRBJ2-7
d_gene: -
v_gene: TRBV28

CDR3nt: TGTGCCAGCAGCGTAGAGGCAACTAACTATGGCTACACCTTC
CDR3aa: CASSVEATNYGYTF
abundance: few
j_gene: TRBJ1-2
d_gene: -
v_gene: TRBV13

CDR3nt: TGTGCCAGCAGTGAATCCGGGGAGGGCGAGCAGTACTTC
CDR3aa: CASSESGEGEQYF
abundance: many
j_gene: TRBJ2-7
d_gene: TRBD2
v_gene: TRBV2

CDR3nt: TGTGCCAGCAGGTGGGACACAGATACGCAGTATTTT
CDR3aa: CASRWDTDTQYF
abundance: many
j_gene: TRBJ2-3
d_gene: -
v_gene: TRBV6-1

CDR3nt: TGCAGTGCCAGACCACCGGGGGGCCAAGAGACCCAGTACTTC
CDR3aa: CSARPPGGQETQYF
abundance: -
j_gene: TRBJ2-5
d_gene: TRBD2
v_gene: TRBV20-1

CDR3nt: TGTGCCAGCAGCTTAATAGGATTCTCCGACACTGAAGCTTTCTTT
CDR3aa: CASSLIGFSDTEAFF
abundance: few
j_gene: TRBJ1-1
d_gene: -
v_gene: TRBV7-2

CDR3nt: TGTGCCAGCATTCCACGAGGGACGCCTATCACTGAAGCTTTCTTT
CDR3aa: CASIPRGTPITEAFF
abundance: -
j_gene: TRBJ1-1
d_gene: -
v_gene: TRBV12-3/TRBV12-4

CDR3nt: TGCAGCGTTGGAAACAACAATGAGCAGTTCTTC
CDR3aa: CSVGNNNEQFF
abundance: -
j_gene: TRBJ2-1
d_gene: -
v_gene: TRBV29-1

CDR3nt: TGTGCCAGCAGCTTAGGTTATAGTCTCGATACGCAGTATTTT
CDR3aa: CASSLGYSLDTQYF
abundance: -
j_gene: TRBJ2-3
d_gene: -
v_gene: TRBV5-8

CDR3nt: TGCGCCAGCAGCCAAGGGGGACAGGTGTATTACGAGCAGTACTTC
CDR3aa: CASSQGGQVYYEQYF
abundance: many
j_gene: TRBJ2-7
d_gene: TRBD1
v_gene: TRBV4-1

CDR3nt: TGCGCCAGCAGTGAGTCAATAATGGGACAGCAGTTCTTC
CDR3aa: CASSESIMGQQFF
abundance: few
j_gene: TRBJ2-1
d_gene: -
v_gene: TRBV10-1

CDR3nt: TGTGCCAGCAGCTTAAGAGGGGGCGGAAGCAATCAGCCCCAGCATTTT
CDR3aa: CASSLRGGGSNQPQHF
abundance: few
j_gene: TRBJ1-5
d_gene: TRBD1
v_gene: TRBV13

CDR3nt: TGTGCCAGCAGCTTACCCCCGGCCGGGGGCACTGGCTACACCTTC
CDR3aa: CASSLPPAGGTGYTF
abundance: -
j_gene: TRBJ1-2
d_gene: -
v_gene: TRBV7-9

CDR3nt: TGTGCCAGCAGCTTAGAGAGGGATCAGCCCCAGCATTTT
CDR3aa: CASSLERDQPQHF
abundance: many
j_gene: TRBJ1-5
d_gene: -
v_gene: TRBV7-2

CDR3nt: TGTGCCAGCTCACCAGGCCAAAACCCCGAGGAAGCTTTCTTT
CDR3aa: CASSPGQNPEEAFF
abundance: many
j_gene: TRBJ1-1
d_gene: -
v_gene: TRBV18

CDR3nt: TGTGCCAGCAGCTTAGGAGGGACTAGCAGCTCCTACGAGCAGTACTTC
CDR3aa: CASSLGGTSSSYEQYF
abundance: many
j_gene: TRBJ2-7
d_gene: TRBD2
v_gene: TRBV7-2

CDR3nt: TGCAGTGCTAAACAGAGCAATCAGCCCCAGCATTTT
CDR3aa: CSAKQSNQPQHF
abundance: many
j_gene: TRBJ1-5
d_gene: -
v_gene: TRBV20-1

CDR3nt: TGTGCCAGCAGCTCCTACGGTGGGGACAGGAACTATGGCTACACCTTC
CDR3aa: CASSSYGGDRNYGYTF
abundance: many
j_gene: TRBJ1-2
d_gene: TRBD1
v_gene: TRBV7-9

CDR3nt: TGTGCCAGCAGTGAAGCCGGGACGGACGGCGGTGAAGCTTTCTTT
CDR3aa: CASSEAGTDGGEAFF
abundance: many
j_gene: TRBJ1-1
d_gene: -
v_gene: TRBV2

CDR3nt: TGTGCCAGCACTACCACGGGGGGAACTAACTATGGCTACACCTTC
CDR3aa: CASTTTGGTNYGYTF
abundance: -
j_gene: TRBJ1-2
d_gene: -
v_gene: TRBV9

CDR3nt: TGTGCCACCAGCAACCTAAAAGGGAACACCGGGGAGCTGTTTTTT
CDR3aa: CATSNLKGNTGELFF
abundance: -
j_gene: TRBJ2-2
d_gene: -
v_gene: TRBV15

CDR3nt: TGTGCCAGCAGCCAACTCGACAGGGGGCCCTACAATGAGCAGTTCTTC
CDR3aa: CASSQLDRGPYNEQFF
abundance: few
j_gene: TRBJ2-1
d_gene: TRBD1
v_gene: TRBV5-6

CDR3nt: TGTGCCAGCAGCCAGATGGGCTACGAGCAGTACTTC
CDR3aa: CASSQMGYEQYF
abundance: many
j_gene: TRBJ2-7
d_gene: -
v_gene: TRBV3-1

CDR3nt: TGCAGTGCTAGGATGCCGGGAGAAGAGACCCAGTACTTC
CDR3aa: CSARMPGEETQYF
abundance: many
j_gene: TRBJ2-5
d_gene: -
v_gene: TRBV20-1

CDR3nt: TGTGCCAGCAGTGAAGCGGGTCGAATAGGGGAGCTGTTTTTT
CDR3aa: CASSEAGRIGELFF
abundance: few
j_gene: TRBJ2-2
d_gene: -
v_gene: TRBV2

CDR3nt: TGTGCCACTACTATCCGGGCAGACACTGAAGCTTTCTTT
CDR3aa: CATTIRADTEAFF
abundance: many
j_gene: TRBJ1-1
d_gene: -
v_gene: TRBV10-3

CDR3nt: TGTGCCAGCAGCCGCGGACAGACTGCAACTAATGAAAAACTGTTTTTT
CDR3aa: CASSRGQTATNEKLFF
abundance: few
j_gene: TRBJ1-4
d_gene: -
v_gene: TRBV4-2

CDR3nt: TGTGCTAGCAGTTTACCTGACAGGGGTTTAGCTTTCTTT
CDR3aa: CASSLPDRGLAFF
abundance: -
j_gene: TRBJ1-1
d_gene: TRBD1
v_gene: TRBV28

CDR3nt: TGTGCCAGCAGCTTGGGTGGTAAGGGCTACGAGCAGTACTTC
CDR3aa: CASSLGGKGYEQYF
abundance: many
j_gene: TRBJ2-7
d_gene: -
v_gene: TRBV5-8

CDR3nt: TGTGCCAGCAGCAGACCGGGACATTATGTGGAGACCCAGTACTTC
CDR3aa: CASSRPGHYVETQYF
abundance: -
j_gene: TRBJ2-5
d_gene: -
v_gene: TRBV7-8

CDR3nt: TGTGCCAGCAGCCAAGCCGGAGCGGGAGGCACCTACGAGCAGTACTTC
CDR3aa: CASSQAGAGGTYEQYF
abundance: many
j_gene: TRBJ2-7
d_gene: TRBD2
v_gene: TRBV3-1

CDR3nt: TGTGCCAGCTCACGGCCAACACGGGCGCCCGGTCCGGGAGGCAATGAGCAGTTCTTC
CDR3aa: CASSRPTRAPGPGGNEQFF
abundance: few
j_gene: TRBJ2-1
d_gene: TRBD2
v_gene: TRBV18

CDR3nt: TGTGCCAGCACGCTAGCGGGAGGATATGAGCAGTTCTTC
CDR3aa: CASTLAGGYEQFF
abundance: many
j_gene: TRBJ2-1
d_gene: TRBD2
v_gene: TRBV7-2

CDR3nt: TGTGCCACAGGACAGGGGGGAGACACAGATACGCAGTATTTT
CDR3aa: CATGQGGDTDTQYF
abundance: few
j_gene: TRBJ2-3
d_gene: TRBD1
v_gene: TRBV9

CDR3nt: TGTGCCATCAGTGGAGACAGCGAAGCTTTCTTT
CDR3aa: CAISGDSEAFF
abundance: -
j_gene: TRBJ1-1
d_gene: -
v_gene: TRBV10-3

CDR3nt: TGTGCCAGCAGCCCAAAAGGTTTTACAGGGTCAGCGAACACTGAAGCTTTCTTT
CDR3aa: CASSPKGFTGSANTEAFF
abundance: few
j_gene: TRBJ1-1
d_gene: -
v_gene: TRBV7-9

CDR3nt: TGTGCCAGCAGCCAAGGGGACCCATATAGTCCCGGCGGGCATGAGCAGTTCTTC
CDR3aa: CASSQGDPYSPGGHEQFF
abundance: few
j_gene: TRBJ2-1
d_gene: -
v_gene: TRBV14

CDR3nt: TGTGCCAGCAGCCCCCACCGGACGGCCGGGGAGCTGTTTTTT
CDR3aa: CASSPHRTAGELFF
abundance: many
j_gene: TRBJ2-2
d_gene: -
v_gene: TRBV11-2

CDR3nt: TGTGCCAGCAGTTTATGGCCCGGGGAGCTGTTTTTT
CDR3aa: CASSLWPGELFF
abundance: -
j_gene: TRBJ2-2
d_gene: -
v_gene: TRBV28

CDR3nt: TGTGCCACCAGTGGTGGGGGGAGAGGTGAGCAGTTCTTC
CDR3aa: CATSGGGRGEQFF
abundance: few
j_gene: TRBJ2-1
d_gene: -
v_gene: TRBV24-1

CDR3nt: TGTGCCAGCAGCTTGCCCACACTAGCGGGAGGCTACAATGAGCAGTTCTTC
CDR3aa: CASSLPTLAGGYNEQFF
abundance: few
j_gene: TRBJ2-1
d_gene: TRBD2
v_gene: TRBV5-4

CDR3nt: TGTGCCTGGGCGGGACAGAGAGTCTATGGCTACACCTTC
CDR3aa: CAWAGQRVYGYTF
abundance: many
j_gene: TRBJ1-2
d_gene: TRBD1
v_gene: TRBV30

CDR3nt: TGCGCCAGCAGCTTGGGCGGGATCAGCACCGGGGAGCTGTTTTTT
CDR3aa: CASSLGGISTGELFF
abundance: many
j_gene: TRBJ2-2
d_gene: -
v_gene: TRBV5-1

CDR3nt: TGTGCCAGCAGTGACTCCGCTGCGGGACCCTTCGGATTCGGGGAGCTGTTTTTT
CDR3aa: CASSDSAAGPFGFGELFF
abundance: many
j_gene: TRBJ2-2
d_gene: -
v_gene: TRBV28

CDR3nt: TGTGCCAGCAGTTTCCGGGGGAATAGACGTGATACGCAGTATTTT
CDR3aa: CASSFRGNRRDTQYF
abundance: many
j_gene: TRBJ2-3
d_gene: -
v_gene: TRBV28